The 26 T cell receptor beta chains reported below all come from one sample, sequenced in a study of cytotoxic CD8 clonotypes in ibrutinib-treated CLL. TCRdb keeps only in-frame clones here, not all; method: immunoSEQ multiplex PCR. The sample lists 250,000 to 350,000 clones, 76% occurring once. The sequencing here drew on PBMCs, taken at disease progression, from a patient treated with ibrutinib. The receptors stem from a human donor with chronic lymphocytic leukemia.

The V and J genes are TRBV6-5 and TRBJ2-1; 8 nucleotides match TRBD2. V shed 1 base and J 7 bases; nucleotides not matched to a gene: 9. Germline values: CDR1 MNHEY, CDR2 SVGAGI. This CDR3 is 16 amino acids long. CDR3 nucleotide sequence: TGTGCCAGCAGTTACTTCGCGGGACTAGTGTCGAATGAGCAGTTCTTC. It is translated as CASSYFAGLVSNEQFF.

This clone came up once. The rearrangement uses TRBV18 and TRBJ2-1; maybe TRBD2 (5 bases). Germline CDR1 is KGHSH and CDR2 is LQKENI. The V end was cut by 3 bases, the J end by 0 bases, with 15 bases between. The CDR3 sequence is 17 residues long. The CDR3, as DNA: TGTGCCAGCTCACCGACACTAGTCCAGAGCTCCTACAATGAGCAGTTCTTC. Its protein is CASSPTLVQSSYNEQFF.

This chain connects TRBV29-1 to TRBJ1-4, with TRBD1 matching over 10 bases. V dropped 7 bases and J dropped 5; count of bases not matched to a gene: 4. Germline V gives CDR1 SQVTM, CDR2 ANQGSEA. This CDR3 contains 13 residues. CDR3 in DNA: TGCAGCGCCTGGACAGGGGGGAATGAAAAACTGTTTTTT. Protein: CSAWTGGNEKLFF.

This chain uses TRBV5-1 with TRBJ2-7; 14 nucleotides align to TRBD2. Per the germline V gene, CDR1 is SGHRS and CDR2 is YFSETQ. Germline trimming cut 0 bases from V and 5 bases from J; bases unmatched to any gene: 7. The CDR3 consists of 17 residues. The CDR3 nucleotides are TGCGCCAGCAGCTTGGCTCGACTAGCGGGAGGGCCCCACGAGCAGTACTTC. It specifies CASSLARLAGGPHEQYF.

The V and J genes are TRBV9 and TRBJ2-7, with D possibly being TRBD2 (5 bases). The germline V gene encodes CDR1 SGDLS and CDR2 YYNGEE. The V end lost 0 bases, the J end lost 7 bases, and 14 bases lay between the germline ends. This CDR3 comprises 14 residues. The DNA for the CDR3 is TGTGCCAGCAGCGTAGGCCACCGGGGAAGGGAGCAGTACTTC. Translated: CASSVGHRGREQYF.

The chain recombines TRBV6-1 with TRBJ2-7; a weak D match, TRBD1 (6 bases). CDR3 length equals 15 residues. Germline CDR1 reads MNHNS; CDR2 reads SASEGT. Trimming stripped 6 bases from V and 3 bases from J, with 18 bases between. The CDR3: CASSATGIDGYEQYF. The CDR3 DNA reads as TGTGCCAGCAGCGCTACAGGGATAGATGGCTACGAGCAGTACTTC.

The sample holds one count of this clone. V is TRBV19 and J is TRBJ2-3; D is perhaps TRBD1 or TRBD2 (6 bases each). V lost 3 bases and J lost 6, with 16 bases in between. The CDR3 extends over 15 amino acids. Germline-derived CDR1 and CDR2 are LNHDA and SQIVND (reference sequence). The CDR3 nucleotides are TGTGCCAGTAGTATCTGGTCGGGGGCTGGCGATACGCAGTATTTT. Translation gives CASSIWSGAGDTQYF.

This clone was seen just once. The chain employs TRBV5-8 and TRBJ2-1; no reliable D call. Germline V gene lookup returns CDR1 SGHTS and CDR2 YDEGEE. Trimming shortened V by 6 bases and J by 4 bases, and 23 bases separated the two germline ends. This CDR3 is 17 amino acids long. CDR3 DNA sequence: TGTGCCAGCACCAAGGAGTCAGTCCCCATACTTTACAATGAGCAGTTCTTC. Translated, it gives CASTKESVPILYNEQFF.

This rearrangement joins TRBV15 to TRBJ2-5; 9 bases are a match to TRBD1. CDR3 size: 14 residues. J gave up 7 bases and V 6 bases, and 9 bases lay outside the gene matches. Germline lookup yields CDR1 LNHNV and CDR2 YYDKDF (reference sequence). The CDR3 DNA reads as TGTGCCACCAGTTATCTACAGGGGGCTGTGACCCAGTACTTC. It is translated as CATSYLQGAVTQYF. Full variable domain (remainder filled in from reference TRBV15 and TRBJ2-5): DAMVIQNPRYQVTQFGKPVTLSCSQTLNHNVMYWYQQKSSQAPKLLFHYYDKDFNNEADTPDNFQSRRPNTSFCFLDIRSPGLGDTAMYLCATSYLQGAVTQYFGPGTRLLVL.

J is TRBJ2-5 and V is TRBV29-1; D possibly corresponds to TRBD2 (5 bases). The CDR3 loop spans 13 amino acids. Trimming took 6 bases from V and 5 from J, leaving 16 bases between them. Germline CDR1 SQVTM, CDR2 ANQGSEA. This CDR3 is CSVDPRTWETQYF. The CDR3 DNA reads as TGCAGCGTCGACCCCCGGACTTGGGAGACCCAGTACTTC.

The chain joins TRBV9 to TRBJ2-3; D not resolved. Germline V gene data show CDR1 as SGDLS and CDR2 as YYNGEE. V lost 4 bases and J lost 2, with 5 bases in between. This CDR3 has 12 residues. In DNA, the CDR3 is TGTGCCAGCAGCCCCCCCACAGATACGCAGTATTTT. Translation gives CASSPPTDTQYF.

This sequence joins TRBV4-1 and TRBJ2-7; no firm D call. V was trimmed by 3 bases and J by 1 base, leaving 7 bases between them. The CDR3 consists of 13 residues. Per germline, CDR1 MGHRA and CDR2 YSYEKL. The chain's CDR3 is CASSQLGSYEQYF. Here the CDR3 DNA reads TGCGCCAGCAGCCAGCTGGGTTCCTACGAGCAGTACTTC.

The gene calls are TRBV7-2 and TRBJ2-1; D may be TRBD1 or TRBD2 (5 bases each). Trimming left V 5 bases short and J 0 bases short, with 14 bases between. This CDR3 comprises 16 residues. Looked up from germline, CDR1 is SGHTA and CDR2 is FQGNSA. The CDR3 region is CASSPPGPGSYNEQFF. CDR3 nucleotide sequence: TGTGCCAGCAGCCCTCCGGGACCGGGCTCCTACAATGAGCAGTTCTTC. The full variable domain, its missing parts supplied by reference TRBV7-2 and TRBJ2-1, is GAGVSQSPSNKVTEKGKDVELRCDPISGHTALYWYRQSLGQGLEFLIYFQGNSAPDKSGLPSDRFSAERTGGSVSTLTIQRTQQEDSAVYLCASSPPGPGSYNEQFFGPGTRLTVL.

The CDR3 here is CASSARSGLGEQYF. Here the CDR3 DNA reads TGTGCCAGCAGCGCCAGGTCGGGGTTGGGCGAGCAGTACTTC. The chain uses TRBV9 and TRBJ2-7; perhaps TRBD2 as D (5 bases). This CDR3 comprises 14 residues. Germline V gene data show CDR1 as SGDLS and CDR2 as YYNGEE. V dropped 3 bases and J dropped 6 bases, with 16 bases sitting between them.

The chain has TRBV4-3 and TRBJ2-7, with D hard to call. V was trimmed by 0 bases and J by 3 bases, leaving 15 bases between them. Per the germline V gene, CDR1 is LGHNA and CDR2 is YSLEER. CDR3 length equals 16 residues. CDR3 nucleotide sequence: TGCGCCAGCAGCCAAGATGTCCTCTCGACTCTCTACGAGCAGTACTTC. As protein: CASSQDVLSTLYEQYF.

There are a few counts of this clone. CDR3 residues: CSVAAGTGVEQYF. The CDR3 DNA sequence: TGCAGCGTTGCCGCGGGGACAGGGGTCGAGCAGTACTTC. The chain carries TRBV29-1 and TRBJ2-7, with TRBD1 matching over 10 bases. CDR1 and CDR2 from the germline V gene are SQVTM and ANQGSEA. The CDR3 runs to 13 residues. Trimming cost V 4 bases and J 6 bases; bases outside gene matches: 6.

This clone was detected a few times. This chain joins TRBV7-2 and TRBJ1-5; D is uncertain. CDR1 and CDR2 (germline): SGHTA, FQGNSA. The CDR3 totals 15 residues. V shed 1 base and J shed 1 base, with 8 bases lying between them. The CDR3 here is CASSLVGGSNQPQHF. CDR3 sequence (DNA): TGTGCCAGCAGCTTAGTGGGTGGGAGCAATCAGCCCCAGCATTTT.

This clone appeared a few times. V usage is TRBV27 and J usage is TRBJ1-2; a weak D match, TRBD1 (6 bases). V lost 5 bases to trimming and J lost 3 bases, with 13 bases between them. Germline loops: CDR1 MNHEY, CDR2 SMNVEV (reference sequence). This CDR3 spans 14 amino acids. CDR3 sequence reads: CASSTTGYYYGYTF. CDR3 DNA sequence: TGTGCCAGCAGTACGACAGGATACTACTATGGCTACACCTTC.

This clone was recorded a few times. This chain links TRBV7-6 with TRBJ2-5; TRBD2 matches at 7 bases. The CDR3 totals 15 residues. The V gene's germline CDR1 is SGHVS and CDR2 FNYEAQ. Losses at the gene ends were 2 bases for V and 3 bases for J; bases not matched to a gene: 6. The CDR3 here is CASSLRLAVEETQYF. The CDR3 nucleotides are TGTGCCAGCAGCTTAAGGCTAGCGGTAGAAGAGACCCAGTACTTC.

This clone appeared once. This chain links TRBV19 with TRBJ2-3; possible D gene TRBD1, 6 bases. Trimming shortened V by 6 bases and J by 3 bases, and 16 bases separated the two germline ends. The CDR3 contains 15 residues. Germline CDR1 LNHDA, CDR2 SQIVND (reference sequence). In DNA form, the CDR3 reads TGTGCCAGTAGCCCCCGTACAGGGTGGACAGATACGCAGTATTTT. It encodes CASSPRTGWTDTQYF.

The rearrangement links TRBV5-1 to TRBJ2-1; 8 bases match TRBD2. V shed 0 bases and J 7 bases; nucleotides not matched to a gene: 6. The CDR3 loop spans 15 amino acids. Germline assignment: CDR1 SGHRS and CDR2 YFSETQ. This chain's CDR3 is CASSLVGGGQNEQFF. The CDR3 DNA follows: TGCGCCAGCAGCTTGGTGGGCGGGGGGCAAAATGAGCAGTTCTTC.

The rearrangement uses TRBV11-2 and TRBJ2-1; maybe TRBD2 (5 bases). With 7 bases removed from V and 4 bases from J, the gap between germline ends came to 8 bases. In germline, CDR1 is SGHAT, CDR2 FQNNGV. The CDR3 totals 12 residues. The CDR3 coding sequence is TGTGCCAGCAAGAGGGATTACAATGAGCAGTTCTTC. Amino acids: CASKRDYNEQFF.

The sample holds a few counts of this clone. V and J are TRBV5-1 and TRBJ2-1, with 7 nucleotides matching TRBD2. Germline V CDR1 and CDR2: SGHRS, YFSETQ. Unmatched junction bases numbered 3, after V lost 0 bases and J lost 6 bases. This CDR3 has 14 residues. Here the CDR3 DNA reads TGCGCCAGCAGCTTGGGCGGGAGCAGCAATGAGCAGTTCTTC. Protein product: CASSLGGSSNEQFF.

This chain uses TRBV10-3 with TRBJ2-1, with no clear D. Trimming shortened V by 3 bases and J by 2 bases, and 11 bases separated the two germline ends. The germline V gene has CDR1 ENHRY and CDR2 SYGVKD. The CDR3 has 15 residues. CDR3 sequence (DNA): TGTGCCATCAGTGAATCGGGTTCTACCTACAATGAGCAGTTCTTC. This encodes CAISESGSTYNEQFF.

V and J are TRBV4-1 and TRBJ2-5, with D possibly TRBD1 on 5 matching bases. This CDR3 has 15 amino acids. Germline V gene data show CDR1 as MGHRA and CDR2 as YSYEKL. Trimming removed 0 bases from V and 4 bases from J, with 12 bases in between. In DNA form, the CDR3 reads TGCGCCAGCAGCCAAGATTCCCAGGGCGGAGAGACCCAGTACTTC. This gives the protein CASSQDSQGGETQYF.

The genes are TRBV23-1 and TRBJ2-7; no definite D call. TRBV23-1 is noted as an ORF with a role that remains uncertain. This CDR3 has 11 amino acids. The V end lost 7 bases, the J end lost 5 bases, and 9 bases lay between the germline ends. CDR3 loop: CASNSFDEQYF. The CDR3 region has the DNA TGCGCCAGCAACAGCTTCGACGAGCAGTACTTC.